A selection of T cell receptor beta chains follows, all from one sample in a study of T cell responses to AZD1222 COVID-19 vaccine. Assay used: immunoSEQ multiplex PCR; TCRdb lists only in-frame clones, some missing. Of 95,000 to 120,000 clones listed, 70% to 90% are singletons. The source was peripheral blood, collected 28 days after the second AZD1222 dose. The receptors were sampled from an adult who received the AZD1222 COVID-19 vaccine. CDR3s include the opening cysteine and the closing phenylalanine or tryptophan. The D gene is left open where the match is weak. Clone size, where shown, is once, few, many, or a class for clones that have expanded.

>TRBV24-1|.|TRBJ1-2|.
CATSDLWDGYTF
TGTGCCACCAGTGATTTATGGGATGGCTACACCTTC
>TRBV5-6|.|TRBJ2-5|.
CASSHPLKGLRKETQYF
TGTGCCAGCAGCCATCCCCTAAAAGGACTGCGTAAAGAGACCCAGTACTTC
>TRBV19|.|TRBJ1-1|.
CASRENTEAFF
TGTGCCAGTAGAGAGAACACTGAAGCTTTCTTT
>TRBV11-2|.|TRBJ2-7|.
CASSLDLSASYEQYF
TGTGCCAGCAGCTTAGATCTTTCAGCCTCCTACGAGCAGTACTTC
>TRBV7-2|once|TRBJ1-6|TRBD1
CASSVGTGGDSPLHF
TGTGCCAGCAGCGTAGGGACAGGGGGCGATTCACCCCTCCACTTT
>TRBV2|.|TRBJ1-1|.
CASRKGTNTEAFF
TGTGCCAGCAGGAAGGGAACGAACACTGAAGCTTTCTTT
>TRBV28|few|TRBJ1-6|TRBD1
CASSRTGEGSPLHF
TGTGCCAGCAGTAGGACAGGGGAAGGATCACCCCTCCACTTT
>TRBV28|.|TRBJ1-6|.
CASIPVGSYNSPLHF
TGTGCCAGCATTCCCGTGGGCTCCTATAATTCACCCCTCCACTTT
>TRBV6-5|.|TRBJ1-5|.
CASSRTLGVGQPQHF
TGTGCCAGCAGCCGGACCCTGGGGGTCGGGCAGCCCCAGCATTTT
>TRBV9|.|TRBJ1-2|.
CASSVGPTPYRVENGYTF
TGTGCCAGCAGCGTAGGTCCGACTCCGTACAGGGTGGAGAATGGCTACACCTTC
>TRBV14|.|TRBJ1-1|TRBD1
CASSQQPGQGAEAFF
TGTGCCAGCAGCCAACAACCGGGACAGGGGGCCGAAGCTTTCTTT
>TRBV12-5|.|TRBJ1-1|.
CASGLVLNRVNAEAFF
TGTGCTAGTGGTTTGGTACTGAACAGGGTGAACGCTGAAGCTTTCTTT
>TRBV28|few|TRBJ1-6|.
CASTLSSLNSPLHF
TGTGCCAGCACCCTCTCATCCCTTAATTCACCCCTCCACTTT
>TRBV6-6|.|TRBJ1-6|.
CASSYGDSPLHF
TGTGCCAGCAGTTACGGGGATTCACCCCTCCACTTT
>TRBV4-3|.|TRBJ1-2|.
CASSQDLQGGNYGYTF
TGCGCCAGCAGCCAAGATTTGCAGGGCGGAAACTATGGCTACACCTTC
>TRBV13|many|TRBJ1-1|TRBD1
CASSLGQGNTEAFF
TGTGCCAGCAGCTTGGGACAGGGGAACACTGAAGCTTTCTTT
>TRBV4-3|.|TRBJ1-2|.
CASSQDRREPNYGYTF
TGCGCCAGCAGCCAAGATAGGAGGGAACCAAACTATGGCTACACCTTC
>TRBV12-3/TRBV12-4|.|TRBJ2-1|.
CASSIHEQFF
TGTGCCAGCAGCATTCATGAGCAGTTCTTC
>TRBV9|.|TRBJ2-3|TRBD2
CASSDLAGGPSDTQYF
TGTGCCAGCAGCGACCTAGCGGGGGGGCCCTCAGATACGCAGTATTTT
>TRBV19|once|TRBJ2-7|.
CASSARTVGGQYF
TGTGCCAGTAGTGCCCGGACAGTTGGGGGGCAGTACTTC
>TRBV18|.|TRBJ2-1|TRBD2
CASSPRSGGYNEQFF
TGTGCCAGCTCACCCAGGAGCGGGGGCTACAATGAGCAGTTCTTC
>TRBV6-6|.|TRBJ2-5|.
CASRVRDRPRETQYF
TGTGCCAGCAGAGTCCGTGATCGACCCAGAGAGACCCAGTACTTC
>TRBV19|once|TRBJ1-2|TRBD1
CASKQGAQRGYTF
TGTGCCAGTAAGCAGGGGGCGCAACGAGGCTACACCTTC
>TRBV9|.|TRBJ1-2|TRBD1
CASSVVPAGGQANYGYTF
TGTGCCAGCAGCGTAGTCCCGGCAGGGGGTCAAGCTAACTATGGCTACACCTTC
>TRBV4-3|.|TRBJ1-6|.
CASSPTRSTYYNPPLHF
TGCGCCAGCAGCCCCACAAGGTCGACTTATTATAACCCACCCCTCCACTTT